The sequence of this TCR beta chain was determined in a study of PD-1 blockade in mismatch repair-deficient tumors. Generated by immunoSEQ multiplex PCR, the TCRdb table keeps only in-frame clones and is missing some. The repertoire holds tens of thousands of clones, with about 85% as singletons. The CDR3 runs 13 residues. Germline CDR1 reads SGDLS; CDR2 reads YYNGEE. Trimming removed 1 base from V and 6 bases from J, with 8 bases in between. The chain employs TRBV9 and TRBJ2-1; no reliable D call. The origin of this receptor is an adult with mismatch repair-deficient cancer. Sequences were derived from peripheral blood, sampled roughly 20 weeks after starting pembrolizumab. The CDR3 region is CASSVSRTNEQFF. The CDR3 DNA is TGTGCCAGCAGCGTATCACGGACCAATGAGCAGTTCTTC. Full variable domain (outside the CDR3, taken from reference TRBV9 and TRBJ2-1): DSGVTQTPKHLITATGQRVTLRCSPRSGDLSVYWYQQSLDQGLQFLIQYYNGEERAKGNILERFSAQQFPDLHSELNLSSLELGDSALYFCASSVSRTNEQFFGPGTRLTVL.